This TCR beta chain was documented in a study of cytomegalovirus exposure and HLA in healthy donors. CDR1 is SEHNR, CDR2 FQNEAQ, per germline (reference sequence). This CDR3 contains 17 residues. Notes on the study in general: In a later analysis, TCR beta V- and J-gene trimming showed a link to a missense DCLRE1C variant. Analyzed later, most CMV-associated TCR beta chains appeared HLA-restricted.

Healthy donors of bone marrow made up the group. PCR involved 60 Vbeta and 13 Jbeta primers. Some clones are missing from TCRdb's copy, which holds only in-frame ones; the method was immunoSEQ multiplex PCR. This table has roughly 110,000 clones, under 80% appearing once. For this clone: What it binds is unknown. One end of the junction does not line up with germline, which may come from a read error.

The receptor's source is a woman in her forties or fifties in good health and CMV-seropositive. Sequencing was carried out using PBMCs. The chain recombines TRBV7-9 with TRBJ2-7, with D perhaps TRBD2 (6 bases). This CDR3 is CSSSLGAEGPSSYEQYF. In DNA form, the CDR3 reads TGTTCCAGCAGCTTAGGAGCGGAGGGGCCTTCCTCCTACGAGCAGTACTTC.